These 29 T cell receptor beta chains were all obtained from the same sample, sequenced in a study of beta chain features in type 1 diabetes listed by TCRdb under 2018. Libraries were made using the immunoSEQ multiplex PCR assay. The High Capacity cDNA Reverse Transcription Kit was used to reverse transcribe all of the isolated RNA, meaning that expressed TCRB transcripts were what got sequenced. In its TCRdb copy, this immuneACCESS table keeps in-frame sequences only and misses some clones. Where compared with another copy, unresolved V genes explain less than half of these, and the others have no known cause. Present in this sample are 600,000 to 700,000 clones, around 15% of which were seen just once. Clones ranked in the top ten supply less than 0.025% of the sample. What the work shows at the level of the full study, not this receptor alone: A moderate but significant shortening of TCRB CDR3 length was observed in type 1 diabetes patients in all four CD4+ subsets.

Their target antigens are unknown. Specimen: naive CD4+ T cells from blood. The cell subset or site label of this sample denotes: true naive CD4+ T cells. The receptors originated from a man younger than 35 with type 1 diabetes.

The CDR3 loop reads CASSVGGEYTEAFF. As DNA, the CDR3 is TGTGCCAGCAGCGTGGGCGGGGAGTACACTGAAGCTTTCTTT. This chain links TRBV11-3 with TRBJ1-1; no reliable D call. The CDR3 extends over 14 amino acids. The V end lost 5 bases, the J end lost 3 bases, and 13 bases lay between the germline ends. CDR1 and CDR2 from the germline V gene are SGHNT and YENEEA.

The J gene is TRBJ2-1, the V gene TRBV11-1, with TRBD1 matching 11 bases. Looked up from germline, CDR1 is SGHAT and CDR2 is FQDESV (reference sequence). The J segment lost 2 bases and the V segment lost 1 base, leaving 1 base of the junction unmatched. The CDR3 contains 16 residues. CDR3 coding DNA: TGTGCCAGCAGCTTAGAGGGACAGGGGGCCTACAATGAGCAGTTCTTC. Protein: CASSLEGQGAYNEQFF. The whole variable domain, filled in from reference TRBV11-1 and TRBJ2-1, reads EAEVAQSPRYKITEKSQAVAFWCDPISGHATLYWYRQILGQGPELLVQFQDESVVDDSQLPKDRFSAERLKGVDSTLKIQPAELGDSAMYLCASSLEGQGAYNEQFFGPGTRLTVL.

This clone was seen only a few times. J is TRBJ1-1 and V is TRBV15, with unresolved D. V lost 0 bases and J 4 bases, leaving 9 bases between the germline ends. CDR1 LNHNV and CDR2 YYDKDF come from the germline V gene (reference sequence). This CDR3 has 14 residues. In DNA, the CDR3 is TGTGCCACCAGCAGAGACCAATGGGGCACTGAAGCTTTCTTT. Translation gives CATSRDQWGTEAFF.

V is TRBV11-2 and J is TRBJ2-7, with D perhaps matching TRBD2 (6 bases). The ends were cut back, 1 base at V and 7 bases at J, with 11 bases in the middle. This CDR3 comprises 13 residues. Germline V gene data show CDR1 as SGHAT and CDR2 as FQNNGV. CDR3 region: CASSLGLVLEQYF. The CDR3 coding sequence is TGTGCCAGCAGCTTAGGACTAGTTCTGGAGCAGTACTTC.

A few counts support this clone. In DNA, the CDR3 is TGTGCCAGCAGCCAAAGATCAGGGTACACTGAAGCTTTCTTT. Its translation: CASSQRSGYTEAFF. V gene TRBV7-8 combines with J gene TRBJ1-1, with a tentative D call TRBD1 (5 bases). Germline V gene sequence: CDR1 SGHVS, CDR2 FQNEAQ. V lost 5 bases and J 3 bases, leaving 13 bases between the germline ends. CDR3 length equals 14 residues.

CDR3 DNA sequence: TGTGCCAGCAGCCGCCCGCCCGTTGGAGAGACCCAGTACTTC. This gives the protein CASSRPPVGETQYF. The J gene is TRBJ2-5, the V gene TRBV2; the D is unclear. This CDR3 is built from 14 residues. V was shortened by 6 bases and J by 4 bases, with 15 bases between the two germline ends. The germline CDR1 and CDR2 sequences are SNHLY and FYNNEI.

This chain joins TRBV5-4 and TRBJ2-5, with 7 bases lining up with TRBD1. The V segment lost 3 bases and the J segment 3 bases; nucleotides outside the gene matches: 8. The CDR3 length is 15 residues. Germline values: CDR1 SGHNT, CDR2 YYREEE (reference sequence). The CDR3 sequence is CASSSKTGNEETQYF. The CDR3 DNA sequence: TGTGCCAGCAGCTCAAAGACAGGGAACGAAGAGACCCAGTACTTC.

With respect to this clone: The same CDR3 is also encoded by other DNA sequences in this sample. V gene TRBV5-1 combines with J gene TRBJ2-3, with 7 bases aligning to TRBD1. From germline, CDR1 is SGHRS and CDR2 YFSETQ. The CDR3 has 14 residues. Germline trimming cut 5 bases from V and 2 bases from J; bases unmatched to any gene: 5. The CDR3 spells CASSLGQDTDTQYF. The CDR3 DNA sequence: TGCGCCAGCAGTCTTGGACAGGACACAGATACGCAGTATTTT.

This chain links TRBV7-2 with TRBJ2-1, with 12 positions matching TRBD2. CDR1 and CDR2 (germline): SGHTA, FQGNSA. V gave up 1 base and J gave up 5 bases; unmatched junction bases: 6. The CDR3 contains 17 residues. CDR3 DNA: TGTGCCAGCAGCTTAGTAGACTGGACTAGCGGGGACAATGAGCAGTTCTTC. This encodes CASSLVDWTSGDNEQFF.

This clone was picked up a small number of times. V usage is TRBV7-9 and J usage is TRBJ2-4; TRBD1 matches at 10 bases. Looked up from germline, CDR1 is SEHNR and CDR2 is FQNEAQ (reference sequence). V shed 3 bases, J shed 8 bases, and the junction held 4 bases outside the gene matches. The CDR3 is 14 residues long. The CDR3 DNA reads TGTGCCAGCAGCTTTGGGACAGGGGTAGACATTCAGTACTTC. Translating gives CASSFGTGVDIQYF. Full variable domain (missing parts from reference TRBV7-9 and TRBJ2-4): DTGVSQNPRHKITKRGQNVTFRCDPISEHNRLYWYRQTLGQGPEFLTYFQNEAQLEKSRLLSDRFSAERPKGSFSTLEIQRTEQGDSAMYLCASSFGTGVDIQYFGAGTRLSVL.

The rearrangement links TRBV9 to TRBJ1-2; D gene unclear. Germline V CDR1 and CDR2: SGDLS, YYNGEE. The CDR3 loop spans 12 amino acids. The ends were cut back, 1 base at V and 2 bases at J, with 3 bases in the middle. The CDR3 DNA sequence: TGTGCCAGCAGCGTACTCAACTATGGCTACACCTTC. Translated: CASSVLNYGYTF.

This clone was recorded a few times. The chain has TRBV20-1 and TRBJ2-7; D may be TRBD2 (5 bases). The V end lost 7 bases, the J end lost 4 bases, and 11 bases lay between the germline ends. The germline V gene encodes CDR1 DFQATT and CDR2 SNEGSKA (reference sequence). There are 11 residues in the CDR3. The CDR3 is CSGAAVYEQYF. CDR3 nucleotide sequence: TGCAGTGGGGCAGCGGTGTACGAGCAGTACTTC.

The rearrangement links TRBV19 to TRBJ2-3; 7 nucleotides align to TRBD2. The CDR3 totals 16 residues. From germline, CDR1 is LNHDA and CDR2 SQIVND (reference sequence). The ends lost 1 base at V and 2 bases at J; junction bases unmatched: 6. CDR3 coding DNA: TGTGCCAGTAGTATAGCCCCCAGCGGGAACACAGATACGCAGTATTTT. Protein: CASSIAPSGNTDTQYF.

A few counts support this clone. The genes are TRBV19 and TRBJ2-1; 12 bases line up with TRBD1. CDR3 length: 15 residues. With V trimmed by 5 bases and J by 9 bases, 8 bases remained unmatched. Germline V gives CDR1 LNHDA, CDR2 SQIVND (reference sequence). Here the CDR3 DNA reads TGTGCCAGTAGTCCGGGACAGGGGGCGATTTTTGAGCAGTTCTTC. Translated, it gives CASSPGQGAIFEQFF.

This chain links TRBV10-3 with TRBJ1-6; D is unclear. V was clipped by 11 bases and J by 5 bases, with 16 bases between them. The CDR3 sequence is 14 residues long. Germline assignment: CDR1 ENHRY and CDR2 SYGVKD. CDR3 in DNA: TGTGCCTCACTCGATGGGCGGAATAATTCACCCCTCCACTTT. Translation gives CASLDGRNNSPLHF.

A few counts support this clone. The gene calls are TRBV5-1 and TRBJ2-1, with TRBD2 as a possible D gene (5 bases). This CDR3 contains 16 residues. Germline CDR1 SGHRS, CDR2 YFSETQ. Trimming left V 0 bases short and J 3 bases short, with 13 bases between. The chain's CDR3 is CASSLADYSIYNEQFF. CDR3 bases: TGCGCCAGCAGCTTGGCCGACTACTCCATCTACAATGAGCAGTTCTTC.

The rearrangement links TRBV30 to TRBJ2-7, with a tentative D call TRBD1 (6 bases). CDR1 is GTSNPN and CDR2 is SVGIG in the germline V gene (reference sequence). V shed 4 bases and J shed 1 base, with 11 bases lying between them. The CDR3 loop spans 13 amino acids. The CDR3 sequence: CAWNERGSYEQYF. For the CDR3, the DNA is TGTGCCTGGAATGAAAGGGGGTCCTACGAGCAGTACTTC.

The V gene is TRBV4-1, the J gene TRBJ2-7; D gene uncertain. The germline CDR1 and CDR2 sequences are MGHRA and YSYEKL. V was pared by 0 bases and J by 2 bases, with 11 bases between. There are 15 residues in the CDR3. CDR3 nucleotides: TGCGCCAGCAGCCAAGAGGCGTACTTAGCCTACGAGCAGTACTTC. Protein product: CASSQEAYLAYEQYF.

This clone appeared a few times. The V gene is TRBV18, the J gene TRBJ1-2, with unresolved D. Trimming left V 2 bases short and J 2 bases short, with 9 bases between. CDR3 length equals 14 residues. CDR1 and CDR2 (germline): KGHSH, LQKENI. CDR3 amino acids: CASSPNDGNYGYTF. CDR3 DNA: TGTGCCAGCTCACCAAACGACGGGAACTATGGCTACACCTTC.

This clone was seen more than once but under ten times. CDR3 bases: TGCAGCGTTGCATTGTTAACGATGAACACTGAAGCTTTCTTT. It specifies CSVALLTMNTEAFF. The chain couples TRBV29-1 to TRBJ1-1; no clear D gene. The CDR3 has 14 amino acids. Germline CDR1 SQVTM, CDR2 ANQGSEA. V was pared by 4 bases and J by 0 bases, with 12 bases between.

This clone occurred a few times. The rearrangement links TRBV9 to TRBJ2-5, with a tentative D call TRBD2 (6 bases). The CDR3 spans 16 residues. Deletions cut 4 bases from V and 4 bases from J, with 20 bases between. Germline CDR1 is SGDLS and CDR2 is YYNGEE. The CDR3 nucleotides read TGTGCCAGCAGCCCAACTAACGGGGGATCGTCAGAGACCCAGTACTTC. It is translated as CASSPTNGGSSETQYF.

This sequence joins TRBV28 and TRBJ2-7, with D possibly TRBD2 on 7 matching bases. V shed 10 bases and J shed 2 bases, with 12 bases lying between them. This CDR3 region has 12 residues. Looked up from germline, CDR1 is MDHEN and CDR2 is SYDVKM. The DNA for the CDR3 is TGTGCCACCGGGGGGCGTCCCTACGAGCAGTACTTC. Translated, it gives CATGGRPYEQYF.

This clone has more than one count but fewer than ten. The genes are TRBV5-1 and TRBJ2-7; 7 nucleotides match TRBD2. The V gene end was trimmed by 4 bases and the J gene end by 0 bases; junction bases not matched to a gene: 1. The CDR3 length is 13 residues. Per germline, CDR1 SGHRS and CDR2 YFSETQ. CDR3 amino acids: CASSLAVSYEQYF. The CDR3 nucleotides are TGCGCCAGCAGCCTAGCGGTCTCCTACGAGCAGTACTTC. Together with reference TRBV5-1 and TRBJ2-7, the CDR3 gives the full variable domain: KAGVTQTPRYLIKTRGQQVTLSCSPISGHRSVSWYQQTPGQGLQFLFEYFSETQRNKGNFPGRFSGRQFSNSRSEMNVSTLELGDSALYLCASSLAVSYEQYFGPGTRLTVT.

The rearrangement uses TRBV5-1 and TRBJ2-5; possibly TRBD1 for D (5 bases). V lost 3 bases and J 1 base, leaving 10 bases between the germline ends. This CDR3 contains 14 residues. CDR1 and CDR2 from the germline V gene are SGHRS and YFSETQ. DNA of the CDR3: TGCGCCAGCAGCTGGCAGGGTCCCCAAGAGACCCAGTACTTC. The encoded protein is CASSWQGPQETQYF.

Only a few counts were recorded for this clone. The chain recombines TRBV28 with TRBJ1-1, with a weak D call TRBD1 (5 bases). The length of the CDR3 is 12 residues. Germline V lookup: CDR1 MDHEN, CDR2 SYDVKM. V was cut by 7 bases and J by 0 bases, with 6 bases left in between. This CDR3 is CASKTVNTEAFF. The CDR3 DNA reads TGTGCCAGCAAGACAGTGAACACTGAAGCTTTCTTT.

This clone occurred a few times. The gene calls are TRBV10-3 and TRBJ2-1; no definite D call. V lost 7 bases, J lost 0 bases, and 10 bases lay in between. Per germline, CDR1 ENHRY and CDR2 SYGVKD. CDR3 length: 14 amino acids. CDR3 in amino acids: CAIIHTSSYNEQFF. The CDR3 DNA reads TGTGCCATCATTCACACCAGCTCCTACAATGAGCAGTTCTTC.

The gene calls are TRBV5-1 and TRBJ2-5, with 8 bases identical to TRBD2. With 4 bases clipped from V and 2 bases from J, the junction kept 10 bases outside the gene matches. Germline-derived CDR1 and CDR2 are SGHRS and YFSETQ. The CDR3 is 16 residues long. Here the CDR3 reads CASSPRSGLAQETQYF. CDR3 DNA sequence: TGCGCCAGCAGCCCACGCTCCGGACTAGCTCAAGAGACCCAGTACTTC.

This clone was found a few times. V is TRBV5-1 and J is TRBJ2-1; TRBD1 matches at 8 bases. Germline CDR1 reads SGHRS; CDR2 reads YFSETQ. Trimming cost V 4 bases and J 4 bases; bases outside gene matches: 7. CDR3 size: 15 residues. The CDR3 DNA sequence: TGCGCCAGCAGCCCAGACAGGGGTTTGTACAATGAGCAGTTCTTC. It codes for CASSPDRGLYNEQFF.

J is TRBJ1-3 and V is TRBV9; D may be TRBD1 (5 bases). CDR3 size: 15 residues. Trimming took 4 bases from V and 4 from J, leaving 15 bases between them. The germline V gene has CDR1 SGDLS and CDR2 YYNGEE. In DNA, the CDR3 is TGTGCCAGCAGCCCCGGGACTTCGGGCGGAAACACCATATATTTT. Amino acid sequence: CASSPGTSGGNTIYF.